This TCR beta chain was retrieved from a study of T-cell memory formation after mild COVID-19. This clonotype has a count of ten or more. From the 5' RACE reads, TCRdb called clonotypes with MiXCR, one entry per CDR3 protein. The table shows 130,000 to 150,000 distinct CDR3 sequences, with about 6.1% occurring only once. CDR1 and CDR2 from the germline V gene are DFQATT and SNEGSKA (reference sequence). The CDR3 runs to 15 residues. V was pared by 3 bases and J by 5 bases, with 5 bases of the junction left unmatched. The sequence was collected from an adult woman who had mild COVID-19 (a few samples of this study predate the infection). Cell type and time point are not known. The sample taken for sequencing was PBMCs or a T cell subset sorted from them (not recorded which). This chain joins TRBV20-1 and TRBJ2-2; TRBD2 aligns across 11 bases. DNA for the CDR3: TGCAGTGCTAGTTGGCTAGCGGGAGGAACCGGGGAGCTGTTTTTT. Amino acid sequence: CSASWLAGGTGELFF.